The T cell receptor (beta chain) under discussion was sequenced for a study of blood T cells in healthy people across ages. Overall study results and limits: Both naive CD4+ cell counts and diversity were greater in long-lived donors than in aged donors.

The CDR3 runs to 13 residues. Germline CDR1 and CDR2: SQVTM and ANQGSEA. Germline trimming cut 5 bases from V and 0 bases from J; bases unmatched to any gene: 2. At least ten counts were recorded for this clonotype. The antigen remains unidentified. For the second PCR, which ran for 7 to 11 cycles, a sample-barcoded 5' primer and a J-beta primer mix were used. A single record per CDR3 protein comes from TCRdb applying MiXCR to the 5' RACE reads. This sample has about 800,000 distinct CDR3 sequences; roughly 25% occur once, and the top ten carry approximately 4%. The same sample was also studied in work on T cells of mothers and their children.

The specimen was blood. This receptor was obtained from a boy under 18 in good health. The chain combines TRBV29-1 with TRBJ2-7, with 9 bases that match TRBD1. Here the CDR3 DNA reads TGCAGCGTTCCGGGACAGGGCTCCTACGAGCAGTACTTC. Protein: CSVPGQGSYEQYF.